These T cell receptor beta chains were read from a single sample in a study of blood T cells in healthy people across ages. TCRdb re-called the 5' RACE reads with MiXCR, one entry per CDR3 protein. The sample consists of some 760,000 distinct CDR3 sequences, 25% of them appearing once. The data were also submitted as part of a second study, on T cells of mothers and their children.

The source material was blood. The receptors here all came from a boy aged 5-17 years in good health. Both conserved end residues are part of each CDR3. The order of the fields is D gene, J gene, V gene, CDR3 protein. The D gene is left open where the match is weak.

D gene: TRBD1; J gene: TRBJ2-2; V gene: TRBV7-9; CDR3 protein: CASSPTGTGSTGELFF
D gene: .; J gene: TRBJ1-1; V gene: TRBV18; CDR3 protein: CASSPRLGAGSEAFF
D gene: TRBD2; J gene: TRBJ2-3; V gene: TRBV4-2; CDR3 protein: CASSQEGRGGPRDTQYF
D gene: TRBD1; J gene: TRBJ1-3; V gene: TRBV6-1; CDR3 protein: CASRSSGQGVSGNTIYF
D gene: .; J gene: TRBJ2-5; V gene: TRBV5-1; CDR3 protein: CATAGQIGETQYF
D gene: .; J gene: TRBJ2-2; V gene: TRBV7-3; CDR3 protein: CASSPGSGSGELFF
D gene: .; J gene: TRBJ1-5; V gene: TRBV12-3/TRBV12-4; CDR3 protein: CASSLGRGGQSQPQHF
D gene: .; J gene: TRBJ1-1; V gene: TRBV5-1; CDR3 protein: CASRRTGPGDTEAFF
D gene: .; J gene: TRBJ1-1; V gene: TRBV29-1; CDR3 protein: CSVVRFGNTEAFF
D gene: TRBD2; J gene: TRBJ2-7; V gene: TRBV7-3; CDR3 protein: CASSLRGAGGLDEQYF
D gene: TRBD2; J gene: TRBJ2-7; V gene: TRBV25-1; CDR3 protein: CASSELAGANEQYF
D gene: .; J gene: .; V gene: TRBV19; CDR3 protein: CASSRPAGGTGNTYEQYF
D gene: .; J gene: TRBJ2-5; V gene: TRBV20-1; CDR3 protein: CSAPAQRVKQETQYF
D gene: .; J gene: TRBJ2-7; V gene: TRBV29-1; CDR3 protein: CSVGGNEQYF
D gene: .; J gene: TRBJ2-4; V gene: TRBV29-1; CDR3 protein: CSYLGGADIQYF
D gene: .; J gene: TRBJ2-6; V gene: TRBV7-9; CDR3 protein: CASSLEDNSGANVLTF
D gene: .; J gene: TRBJ2-5; V gene: TRBV7-2; CDR3 protein: CASSFQGGKETQYF
D gene: .; J gene: .; V gene: TRBV6-1; CDR3 protein: CASSDEAGLPHSYEQYF
D gene: TRBD2; J gene: TRBJ2-7; V gene: TRBV3-1; CDR3 protein: CASSQTGRDEQYF
D gene: TRBD2; J gene: TRBJ2-5; V gene: TRBV11-2; CDR3 protein: CASSLPSGGSETQYF
D gene: TRBD1; J gene: TRBJ2-3; V gene: TRBV27; CDR3 protein: CASKDRGSDTQYF
D gene: .; J gene: TRBJ1-4; V gene: TRBV12-5; CDR3 protein: CASGPGDGGVGEKLFF
D gene: TRBD2; J gene: .; V gene: TRBV4-1; CDR3 protein: CASSQLLAGSNEQFF
D gene: .; J gene: TRBJ1-5; V gene: TRBV7-9; CDR3 protein: CASSWLQSNQPQHF
D gene: .; J gene: TRBJ2-1; V gene: TRBV28; CDR3 protein: CASRWTVYNEQFF
D gene: TRBD1; J gene: .; V gene: TRBV7-2; CDR3 protein: CASSLQTGDYEQYF